These 27 T cell receptor beta chains were sequenced from one sample in a study of identical twins. TCRdb independently ran MiXCR on the 5' RACE reads; one entry per CDR3 protein. The sample has 500,000 or so distinct CDR3 sequences; 13% to 15% are singletons. These data were also reused for a study on yellow fever vaccine responses in identical twins.

Sequenced sample: CD4+ T cells sorted from blood. The source is a woman younger than 30 in good health.

This clonotype was found a few times. The chain joins TRBV5-5 to TRBJ2-1; D gene uncertain. There are 15 residues in the CDR3. V was cut by 0 bases and J by 9 bases, with 16 bases left in between. Germline V gives CDR1 SGHKS, CDR2 YYEKEE (reference sequence). The CDR3 region is CASSLDWSVSVEQFF. In DNA form, the CDR3 reads TGTGCCAGCAGCTTGGATTGGTCTGTCAGTGTTGAGCAGTTCTTC.

The V call is TRBV28, the J call TRBJ1-1; 9 bases match TRBD1. CDR1 and CDR2 (germline): MDHEN, SYDVKM. The J segment lost 11 bases and the V segment lost 5 bases, leaving 9 bases of the junction unmatched. CDR3 length: 13 residues. The CDR3 bases are TGTGCCAGCAGTACCGCGGGACAGGGATTCGCTTTCTTT. The encoded protein is CASSTAGQGFAFF.

The CDR3 is CASSQRELGSGELFF. In DNA form, the CDR3 reads TGCGCCAGCAGCCAACGAGAGCTGGGATCCGGGGAGCTGTTTTTT. The rearrangement uses TRBV4-1 and TRBJ2-2, with D uncertain. The CDR3 totals 15 residues. Trimming removed 2 bases from V and 6 bases from J, with 13 bases in between. CDR1 MGHRA and CDR2 YSYEKL come from the germline V gene.

This clonotype was detected a few times. The V and J genes are TRBV7-2 and TRBJ2-1; TRBD2 matches 7 bases. Losses at the gene ends were 5 bases for V and 0 bases for J; bases not matched to a gene: 10. This CDR3 comprises 17 residues. Germline CDR1 and CDR2: SGHTA and FQGNSA. This CDR3 is CASSLLGLSSSYNEQFF. In nucleotides, the CDR3 is TGTGCCAGCAGCCTCCTGGGACTATCCAGCTCCTACAATGAGCAGTTCTTC.

In this sample, this clonotype turned up many times. V is TRBV5-1 and J is TRBJ2-7; 9 bases match TRBD2. This CDR3 is 18 amino acids long. V was clipped by 1 base and J by 2 bases; unmatched bases: 13. Germline CDR1 SGHRS, CDR2 YFSETQ. The CDR3 nucleotides are TGCGCCAGCAGCTTGCTCCCCGACGGGACTAGCAGGACCTACGAGCAGTACTTC. Its protein product is CASSLLPDGTSRTYEQYF.

The chain combines TRBV29-1 with TRBJ2-5; D perhaps matches TRBD1 (6 bases). The CDR3 is 12 residues long. Germline loops: CDR1 SQVTM, CDR2 ANQGSEA. V lost 6 bases and J lost 3, with 11 bases in between. The CDR3 here is CSVHSGEETQYF. In DNA, the CDR3 is TGCAGCGTCCACTCAGGGGAAGAGACCCAGTACTTC.

DNA of the CDR3: TGTGCCAGCTCAGACACTAGCGGGGCGTTCGAAGGGCAGTTCTTC. Translation gives CASSDTSGAFEGQFF. The chain employs TRBV18 and TRBJ2-1, with TRBD2 matching 10 bases. Trimming removed 5 bases from V and 12 bases from J; junction bases left unmatched: 13. Germline-derived CDR1 and CDR2 are KGHSH and LQKENI. This CDR3 region has 15 residues.

In its sample, this clonotype was seen a few times. Here the CDR3 DNA reads TGTGCCAGCAGCTTAACCGGGCCGAGGACCGGGGAGCTGTTTTTT. Amino acids: CASSLTGPRTGELFF. The chain employs TRBV5-5 and TRBJ2-2; D is undetermined. Germline V gene data show CDR1 as SGHKS and CDR2 as YYEKEE (reference sequence). V lost 2 bases and J 5 bases, leaving 13 bases between the germline ends. The CDR3 totals 15 residues. Together with reference TRBV5-5 and TRBJ2-2, the CDR3 gives the full variable domain: DAGVTQSPTHLIKTRGQQVTLRCSPISGHKSVSWYQQVLGQGPQFIFQYYEKEERGRGNFPDRFSARQFPNYSSELNVNALLLGDSALYLCASSLTGPRTGELFFGEGSRLTVL.

This clonotype was seen a handful of times. The rearrangement links TRBV10-3 to TRBJ2-3; D may match TRBD1 or TRBD2 (5 bases each). The CDR3 contains 18 residues. Germline V lookup: CDR1 ENHRY, CDR2 SYGVKD. V was cut by 0 bases and J by 1 base, with 17 bases left in between. In DNA form, the CDR3 reads TGTGCCATCAGTGAGTCCGGGGCCTCCCTGGGCCGCACAGATACGCAGTATTTT. It translates to CAISESGASLGRTDTQYF.

V gene TRBV20-1 combines with J gene TRBJ2-6; D not resolved. The V end was cut by 5 bases, the J end by 4 bases, with 9 bases between. Germline V gene data show CDR1 as DFQATT and CDR2 as SNEGSKA (reference sequence). The CDR3 length is 13 residues. CDR3 nucleotides: TGCAGTGCTTCCGAATCCGGGGCCAACGTCCTGACTTTC. Translated: CSASESGANVLTF.

Comments on this clonotype: At one end, the junction sequence differs from germline, possibly due to a read error. The chain is built from TRBV28 and TRBJ2-7, with D unclear. Germline V gene data show CDR1 as MDHEN and CDR2 as SYDVKM. This CDR3 region has 13 residues. The CDR3 sequence is CASSHKRAYEQYF. CDR3 DNA: TGTGCCAGCAGCCACAAGCGAGCCTATGAGCAGTACTTC.

This clonotype has only one observation. CDR3 in DNA: TGTGCCAGCAGCACCCCCACCGGGATAGGCGGAGTTGGTACGCAGTATTTT. This codes for CASSTPTGIGGVGTQYF. The chain combines TRBV5-4 with TRBJ2-3; D is possibly TRBD2 (5 bases). This CDR3 is built from 17 residues. From germline, CDR1 is SGHNT and CDR2 YYREEE (reference sequence). V was clipped by 4 bases and J by 8 bases, with 26 bases between them.

The J gene is TRBJ2-5, the V gene TRBV4-2, with 8 nucleotides matching TRBD2. The CDR3 is made up of 17 amino acids. Per germline, CDR1 LGHNA and CDR2 YNFKEQ. V trimming: 5 bases; J trimming: 0 bases; junction bases outside the gene matches: 11. CDR3 amino acids: CASSTLAGGPHQETQYF. CDR3 bases: TGTGCCAGCAGCACCCTGGCGGGGGGCCCCCACCAAGAGACCCAGTACTTC.

This clonotype showed up many times. The rearrangement uses TRBV4-2 and TRBJ2-7; D is tentatively TRBD1 or TRBD2 (6 bases each). V was trimmed by 1 base and J by 0 bases, leaving 10 bases between them. Germline lookup yields CDR1 LGHNA and CDR2 YNFKEQ. This CDR3 is built from 15 residues. The CDR3: CASSQVGGYSYEQYF. CDR3 nucleotides: TGTGCCAGCAGCCAAGTCGGGGGCTACTCCTACGAGCAGTACTTC.

This rearrangement joins TRBV5-1 to TRBJ2-7; 10 nucleotides match TRBD1. J was trimmed by 5 bases and V by 0 bases; bases with no gene match: 8. The CDR3 extends over 16 amino acids. From germline, CDR1 is SGHRS and CDR2 YFSETQ. The DNA of the CDR3 is TGCGCCAGCAGCTTGGGTCAACGGGACAGGGGCCACGAGCAGTACTTC. As protein: CASSLGQRDRGHEQYF.

The chain links TRBV29-1 to TRBJ2-7; D remains ambiguous. CDR1 and CDR2 (germline): SQVTM, ANQGSEA. The CDR3 is 13 amino acids. The V end lost 4 bases, the J end lost 3 bases, and 13 bases lay between the germline ends. CDR3 nucleotide sequence: TGCAGCGTTGCATGGTCCGGTTTCTACGAGCAGTACTTC. This sequence encodes CSVAWSGFYEQYF.

This clonotype was picked up a small number of times. The CDR3 DNA reads as TGTGCCAGCGGACTAGCGGGAGTTCTAGGGGGCACAGATACGCAGTATTTT. Its protein is CASGLAGVLGGTDTQYF. V gene TRBV27 combines with J gene TRBJ2-3; TRBD2 agrees at 13 bases. CDR3 length equals 17 residues. CDR1 is MNHEY, CDR2 SMNVEV, per germline (reference sequence). J was trimmed by 1 base and V by 8 bases; bases with no gene match: 9.

The V call is TRBV27, the J call TRBJ2-4; tentative D call: TRBD2 (5 bases). Germline CDR1 and CDR2: MNHEY and SMNVEV (reference sequence). The CDR3 has 16 amino acids. Trimming shortened V by 10 bases and J by 0 bases, and 19 bases separated the two germline ends. CDR3 sequence (DNA): TGTGCCATCAACCACCTGGAAGGACTAGCCAAAAACATTCAGTACTTC. Its protein product is CAINHLEGLAKNIQYF.

Only a few counts were recorded for this clonotype. The J gene is TRBJ1-1, the V gene TRBV20-1; 7 bases fit TRBD1. CDR1 is DFQATT and CDR2 is SNEGSKA in the germline V gene (reference sequence). V trimming: 5 bases; J trimming: 4 bases; junction bases outside the gene matches: 7. CDR3 size: 13 residues. In nucleotides, the CDR3 is TGCAGTGCTCCGACCGCAGGGGGCACTGAAGCTTTCTTT. It is translated as CSAPTAGGTEAFF.

In this sample, this clonotype turned up a few times. The V and J genes are TRBV3-1 and TRBJ2-2; D gene uncertain. There are 14 residues in the CDR3. V was pared by 5 bases and J by 0 bases, with 7 bases between. Germline lookup yields CDR1 LGHDT and CDR2 YNNKEL (reference sequence). The CDR3 reads CASSGSANTGELFF. DNA for the CDR3: TGTGCCAGCAGCGGGTCTGCGAACACCGGGGAGCTGTTTTTT.

About this clonotype itself: One junction end does not reproduce the germline sequence, and a read error may be involved. The CDR3 sequence is CASSLDGRDEQFF. As DNA, the CDR3 is TGTGCTAGCAGCTTAGATGGTAGGGACGAGCAGTTCTTC. This chain links TRBV7-7 with TRBJ2-1; the D gene could be TRBD1 or TRBD2 (5 bases each). The CDR3 loop spans 13 amino acids. Germline V gene sequence: CDR1 SSHAT, CDR2 FNYEAQ (reference sequence).

This clonotype was counted between two and nine times. The J gene is TRBJ2-1, the V gene TRBV28, with 10 bases matching TRBD1. This CDR3 has 15 residues. V gave up 7 bases and J gave up 10 bases; unmatched junction bases: 13. Germline CDR1 is MDHEN and CDR2 is SYDVKM. The CDR3 DNA is TGTGCCAGCACCTTCGGAGACAGGGGGCATCGAGAGCAGTTCTTC. It is translated as CASTFGDRGHREQFF.

This clonotype was detected only a few times. This chain links TRBV30 with TRBJ2-2, with TRBD2 identical over 7 bases. Germline trimming cut 1 base from V and 4 bases from J; bases unmatched to any gene: 6. Germline-derived CDR1 and CDR2 are GTSNPN and SVGIG (reference sequence). This CDR3 spans 15 amino acids. CDR3: CAWSAKRGGTGELFF. The CDR3 DNA follows: TGTGCCTGGAGTGCAAAGCGGGGAGGCACCGGGGAGCTGTTTTTT.

This clonotype occurred a few times. The chain uses TRBV12-3 or TRBV12-4 and TRBJ1-5; D is unresolved. Trimming stripped 8 bases from V and 5 bases from J, with 10 bases between. CDR3 length equals 12 residues. Here the CDR3 reads CASRSTDQPQHF. In nucleotides, the CDR3 is TGTGCCAGCCGATCTACAGATCAGCCCCAGCATTTT.

This clonotype turned up a few times. The chain employs TRBV2 and TRBJ2-6; TRBD2 agrees at 13 bases. V lost 4 bases, J lost 2 bases, and 2 bases stayed unmatched. Germline V gives CDR1 SNHLY, CDR2 FYNNEI. The CDR3 consists of 17 residues. The CDR3 coding sequence is TGTGCCAGCAGTGGCGGACTAGCGGGAGCTGGGGCCAACGTCCTGACTTTC. Translating it yields CASSGGLAGAGANVLTF.

The table lists this clonotype with a few counts. This chain uses TRBV5-1 with TRBJ1-1; 7 bases match TRBD1. With V trimmed by 3 bases and J by 8 bases, 10 bases remained unmatched. The germline V gene has CDR1 SGHRS and CDR2 YFSETQ. CDR3 size: 14 residues. The DNA of the CDR3 is TGCGCCAGCAGCTCAACAGGGGACTCCTTAGAAGCTTTCTTT. This sequence encodes CASSSTGDSLEAFF.

This clonotype was observed at least ten times. The chain employs TRBV10-3 and TRBJ2-2, with D possibly matching TRBD2 (6 bases). The V gene's germline CDR1 is ENHRY and CDR2 SYGVKD. Trimming took 6 bases from V and 6 from J, leaving 14 bases between them. The CDR3 is 14 amino acids. In nucleotides, the CDR3 is TGTGCCATCAGGGGGGAGGTGACCGCCGGGGAGCTGTTTTTT. Translation gives CAIRGEVTAGELFF.